This T cell receptor (beta chain) derives from a study of human T cells and chemical hapten exposure. Study context: Weekly scalp doses of diphenylcyclopropenone were given to patients during the roughly 25-week study.

The CDR3 covers 14 residues. With V trimmed by 4 bases and J by 0 bases, 1 base remained unmatched. The germline gives CDR1 LGHDT, CDR2 YNNKEL (reference sequence). Time point described: patch test 2, 6 weeks after DPC sensitization. Indicated treatment: therapeutic diphenylcyclopropenone sensitization with weekly scalp DPC. What the library attached to individual cDNA molecules were unique molecular identifiers. TCRdb independently ran MiXCR on the RACE reads; one entry per CDR3 protein. The sample has approximately 350,000 distinct CDR3 sequences, over 6% seen once. A few counts support this clonotype.

The chain combines TRBV3-1 with TRBJ2-3, with 7 bases that match TRBD1. The sequence was obtained from a woman between 18 and 29 years old with alopecia areata. Some clones in this sample may be carry-over from other donors' samples. The sample here was whole blood, taken in connection with sensitization to the hapten diphenylcyclopropenone (DPC). CDR3 sequence (DNA): TGTGCCAGCAGCCGGGACAGAAGCACAGATACGCAGTATTTT. Its translation: CASSRDRSTDTQYF.